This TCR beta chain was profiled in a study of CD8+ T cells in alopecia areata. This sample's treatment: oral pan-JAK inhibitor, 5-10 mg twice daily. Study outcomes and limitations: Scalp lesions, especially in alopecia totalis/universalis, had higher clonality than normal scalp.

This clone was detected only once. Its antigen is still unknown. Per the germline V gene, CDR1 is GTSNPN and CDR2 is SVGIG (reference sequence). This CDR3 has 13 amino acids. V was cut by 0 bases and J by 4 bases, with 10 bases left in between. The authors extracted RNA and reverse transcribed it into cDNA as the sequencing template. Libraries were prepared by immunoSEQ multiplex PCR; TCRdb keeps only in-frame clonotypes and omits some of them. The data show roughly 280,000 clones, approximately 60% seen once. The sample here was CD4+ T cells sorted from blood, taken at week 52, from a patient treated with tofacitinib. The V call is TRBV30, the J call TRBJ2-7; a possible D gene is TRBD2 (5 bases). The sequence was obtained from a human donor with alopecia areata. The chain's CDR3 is CAWSVRRGYEQYF. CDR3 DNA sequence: TGTGCCTGGAGTGTACGTCGGGGTTACGAGCAGTACTTC.